These 10 T cell receptor beta chains were sequenced from one sample in a study of blood T cells in healthy people across ages. A sample-barcoded 5' primer and a J-beta primer mix were used in a second PCR of about 7 to 12 cycles. Each CDR3 protein gets one entry after TCRdb re-called the 5' RACE reads with MiXCR. This sample yields fewer than 800,000 distinct CDR3 sequences, of which over 20% are seen a single time; around 3.4% belongs to the top ten. The specimen sequenced was blood. The receptor source for this set is a man in his 70s in good health.

This clonotype came up a few times. V gene TRBV20-1 combines with J gene TRBJ2-5; TRBD2 matches 13 bases. The V gene end was trimmed by 5 bases and the J gene end by 11 bases; junction bases not matched to a gene: 8. Germline loops: CDR1 DFQATT, CDR2 SNEGSKA (reference sequence). This CDR3 has 13 residues. This chain's CDR3 is CSARTSGRPEQYF. The CDR3 DNA reads TGCAGTGCTCGGACTAGCGGGAGACCGGAGCAGTACTTC.

This clonotype showed up just a few times. The rearrangement uses TRBV20-1 and TRBJ2-1; 8 nucleotides align to TRBD2. This CDR3 has 18 amino acids. J gave up 2 bases and V 0 bases, and 12 bases lay outside the gene matches. Germline values: CDR1 DFQATT, CDR2 SNEGSKA (reference sequence). The CDR3 DNA follows: TGCAGTGCTAGAGATCGACGGTTAGCGGGATCAGCCTACAATGAGCAGTTCTTC. Its translation is CSARDRRLAGSAYNEQFF.

This clonotype was seen only a few times. The chain has TRBV6-1 and TRBJ2-5; tentatively, D is TRBD2 (6 bases). V lost 5 bases to trimming and J lost 5 bases, with 21 bases between them. The germline CDR1 and CDR2 sequences are MNHNS and SASEGT. The CDR3 covers 16 residues. DNA for the CDR3: TGTGCCAGCAGTCGAACGGAGGGCAAAAGGGTCGAGACCCAGTACTTC. Translation: CASSRTEGKRVETQYF.

This clonotype was observed a few times. This chain uses TRBV10-3 with TRBJ2-5; a weak D match, TRBD2 (6 bases). The CDR3 is 17 amino acids. Germline values: CDR1 ENHRY, CDR2 SYGVKD. Trimming stripped 5 bases from V and 2 bases from J, with 21 bases between. The CDR3 loop reads CAISPLPGRTDQETQYF. CDR3 nucleotides: TGTGCCATCAGTCCATTACCCGGGAGAACTGATCAAGAGACCCAGTACTTC.

The chain uses TRBV18 and TRBJ1-1; TRBD1 matches 7 bases. V lost 3 bases, J lost 3 bases, and 4 bases stayed unmatched. The CDR3 spans 14 residues. Germline CDR1 KGHSH, CDR2 LQKENI. The CDR3 here is CASSPGQWDTEAFF. The DNA of the CDR3 is TGTGCCAGCTCACCGGGACAGTGGGACACTGAAGCTTTCTTT.

This clonotype has at least ten counts. One junction end disagrees with the germline gene, perhaps due to a read error. V usage is TRBV12-3 or TRBV12-4 and J usage is TRBJ2-3, with 7 nucleotides matching TRBD2. This CDR3 has 13 amino acids. For the CDR3, the DNA is TGTGCTAGCAGCTTAGCGGGCGGAGATACGCAGTATTTT. Translation: CASSLAGGDTQYF.

This clonotype was recorded a few times. V and J are TRBV5-1 and TRBJ2-5; TRBD2 matches at 8 bases. Trimming cost V 5 bases and J 5 bases; bases outside gene matches: 8. CDR3 size: 14 residues. Germline V lookup: CDR1 SGHRS, CDR2 YFSETQ. The CDR3, as DNA: TGCGCCAGCAGGTCGACTAGCGTGGGGGAGACCCAGTACTTC. This translates into CASRSTSVGETQYF.

CDR3 in amino acids: CASTYEGSPLHF. In DNA, the CDR3 is TGCGCCAGCACCTACGAGGGTTCACCCCTCCACTTT. The rearrangement uses TRBV5-1 and TRBJ1-6; D not resolved. V lost 6 bases and J 9 bases, leaving 10 bases between the germline ends. The CDR3 totals 12 residues. Germline V gives CDR1 SGHRS, CDR2 YFSETQ.

This clonotype was seen only a few times. This rearrangement joins TRBV19 to TRBJ2-4, with 8 nucleotides matching TRBD2. The junction had 10 bases not matched to a gene; V was cut back by 3 bases and J by 9 bases. Germline V gene data show CDR1 as LNHDA and CDR2 as SQIVND (reference sequence). The length of the CDR3 is 15 residues. CDR3: CASSIGGAGVSIQYF. For the CDR3, the DNA is TGTGCCAGTAGTATCGGGGGGGCAGGGGTCTCCATTCAGTACTTC.

The V call is TRBV30, the J call TRBJ1-2; no reliable D call. Per the germline V gene, CDR1 is GTSNPN and CDR2 is SVGIG (reference sequence). This CDR3 has 13 amino acids. Trimming removed 5 bases from V and 0 bases from J, with 10 bases in between. The CDR3 region is CAWVDRTNYGYTF. CDR3 in DNA: TGTGCCTGGGTGGACCGGACTAACTATGGCTACACCTTC.